In its sample, the clone carrying this TCR beta chain was seen many times. No antigen is known for it. The CDR3 has 13 amino acids. Germline V CDR1 and CDR2: KGHDR, SFDVKD. Trimming shortened V by 4 bases and J by 6 bases, and 11 bases separated the two germline ends. As for time point: persistent/refractory GD, antithyroid drugs over 5 years with positive TRAb. Extracted RNA from PBMCs served as the source of the TCR library. The entry originates in a study of regulatory T cells in long-lasting Graves disease. Overall study results and limits: Persistent Graves' patients possessed reduced TCR diversity relative to recently diagnosed ones. The researchers studied only peripheral blood, not thyroid tissue.

The authors built TCR beta libraries using iRepertoire HTBI primers and Arm-PCR of CDR3 regions. TCRdb reprocessed the multiplex PCR reads via MiXCR and lists one record per CDR3 protein. The sample holds around 460,000 distinct CDR3 sequences, 20% to 25% seen once. This TCR came from a female donor with Graves disease. The sequencing here drew on peripheral blood mononuclear cells (PBMCs), taken when the disease was refractory, from a patient treated with antithyroid drugs. The chain employs TRBV24-1 and TRBJ1-2, with D uncertain. CDR3 sequence: CATSEEGGNGYTF. DNA for the CDR3: TGTGCCACCAGTGAGGAAGGAGGAAATGGCTACACCTTC.